This entry lists 13 T cell receptor beta chains sequenced from one sample in a study of blood T cell repertoires in COVID-19. The protocol was immunoSEQ multiplex PCR, while the TCRdb copy is restricted to in-frame clones and leaves out a portion. The profile shows about 330,000 clones, 92% of them singletons. Source material: PBMCs or T cells enriched from blood (not recorded which). These receptors were obtained from a woman aged 25 to 39 who had recovered from COVID-19.

The genes are TRBV7-9 and TRBJ1-3; a weak D match, TRBD1 (5 bases). The V and J ends lost 5 bases and 2 bases respectively, with 19 bases between them. This CDR3 is built from 17 residues. Germline CDR1 and CDR2: SEHNR and FQNEAQ (reference sequence). The CDR3 region has the DNA TGTGCCAGCAGCCCGGAACTTCCTAGGGGAACTGGAAACACCATATATTTT. Translation: CASSPELPRGTGNTIYF. The full variable domain, completed using reference TRBV7-9 and TRBJ1-3, is DTGVSQNPRHKITKRGQNVTFRCDPISEHNRLYWYRQTLGQGPEFLTYFQNEAQLEKSRLLSDRFSAERPKGSFSTLEIQRTEQGDSAMYLCASSPELPRGTGNTIYFGEGSWLTVV.

This clone was observed a few times. CDR3 coding DNA: TGTGCCAGCAGTTATGCGGCCCTGGGGGGCAATGAGCAGTTCTTC. This encodes CASSYAALGGNEQFF. The rearrangement uses TRBV6-5 and TRBJ2-1; TRBD2 is a possible D gene (6 bases). Germline assignment: CDR1 MNHEY and CDR2 SVGAGI. Trimming removed 3 bases at V and 6 bases at J, with 15 bases between. The CDR3 covers 15 residues.

This chain joins TRBV19 and TRBJ1-6; a weak D match, TRBD1 (5 bases). Germline-derived CDR1 and CDR2 are LNHDA and SQIVND (reference sequence). The V end was cut by 5 bases, the J end by 9 bases, with 17 bases between. This CDR3 comprises 15 residues. CDR3 region: CASSAGQGFVSPLHF. The CDR3 DNA is TGTGCCAGTAGTGCTGGTCAGGGTTTCGTTTCACCCCTCCACTTT.

V and J are TRBV4-3 and TRBJ1-2, with TRBD1 matching over 7 bases. The ends lost 0 bases at V and 2 bases at J; junction bases unmatched: 9. This CDR3 comprises 17 residues. Germline values: CDR1 LGHNA, CDR2 YSLEER. The CDR3 region is CASSQEGGRGSNYGYTF. CDR3 DNA sequence: TGCGCCAGCAGCCAAGAAGGAGGCAGGGGGAGCAACTATGGCTACACCTTC.

Here the CDR3 DNA reads TGTGCCAGCAGCTTATCCCTAGCTCCAGCGGGGGGGTCTTACAATGAGCAGTTCTTC. Translating gives CASSLSLAPAGGSYNEQFF. This chain joins TRBV7-9 and TRBJ2-1; 10 nucleotides align to TRBD2. Per the germline V gene, CDR1 is SEHNR and CDR2 is FQNEAQ (reference sequence). CDR3 size: 19 residues. The junction had 14 bases not matched to a gene; V was cut back by 2 bases and J by 4 bases.

J is TRBJ2-1 and V is TRBV7-9, with no clear D. Trimming pared 2 bases from V and 6 bases from J, leaving 5 bases between. This CDR3 spans 12 amino acids. Looked up from germline, CDR1 is SEHNR and CDR2 is FQNEAQ (reference sequence). The CDR3 DNA is TGTGCCAGCAGCTTATCAGGCAATGAGCAGTTCTTC. Its protein is CASSLSGNEQFF. The complete variable domain, with remaining parts taken from reference TRBV7-9 and TRBJ2-1, reads DTGVSQNPRHKITKRGQNVTFRCDPISEHNRLYWYRQTLGQGPEFLTYFQNEAQLEKSRLLSDRFSAERPKGSFSTLEIQRTEQGDSAMYLCASSLSGNEQFFGPGTRLTVL.

The chain combines TRBV27 with TRBJ1-2, with 7 positions matching TRBD1. Germline V gives CDR1 MNHEY, CDR2 SMNVEV (reference sequence). The CDR3 covers 16 residues. After removal of 10 bases from V and 0 bases from J, the junction contained 14 bases not matched to a gene. The CDR3 loop is CAIMGQSPKPNYGYTF. In DNA, the CDR3 is TGTGCCATCATGGGACAGAGCCCCAAACCTAACTATGGCTACACCTTC.

J is TRBJ2-7 and V is TRBV27, with a possible D match to TRBD1 (6 bases). V was cut by 3 bases and J by 2 bases, with 20 bases left in between. The CDR3 consists of 17 residues. Germline CDR1 is MNHEY and CDR2 is SMNVEV (reference sequence). This CDR3 is CASSFKAFRTAAYEQYF. CDR3 nucleotides: TGTGCCAGCAGTTTTAAAGCGTTTAGGACAGCTGCCTACGAGCAGTACTTC.

The rearrangement uses TRBV5-1 and TRBJ2-3, with 8 bases that match TRBD2. Unmatched junction bases numbered 3, after V lost 2 bases and J lost 1 base. CDR1 is SGHRS, CDR2 YFSETQ, per germline. The CDR3 sequence is 15 residues long. The DNA of the CDR3 is TGCGCCAGCAGCTTCCCGACTAGCGGCACAGATACGCAGTATTTT. Translated, it gives CASSFPTSGTDTQYF.

The CDR3 DNA is TGTGCCAGCAGTTTAGGAGCGGGGGGTATCAATGAGCAGTTCTTC. Translation: CASSLGAGGINEQFF. The chain recombines TRBV27 with TRBJ2-1; TRBD2 matches 9 bases. V shed 2 bases, J shed 6 bases, and the junction held 5 bases outside the gene matches. The length of the CDR3 is 15 residues. Germline lookup yields CDR1 MNHEY and CDR2 SMNVEV (reference sequence).

J is TRBJ2-7 and V is TRBV28, with D possibly being TRBD1 (6 bases). The CDR3 is made up of 17 amino acids. V lost 6 bases, J lost 3 bases, and 24 bases lay in between. Germline V lookup: CDR1 MDHEN, CDR2 SYDVKM. The CDR3 loop reads CASSPGQWPNSGYEQYF. DNA of the CDR3: TGTGCCAGCAGCCCAGGACAGTGGCCTAATTCGGGCTACGAGCAGTACTTC.

This chain connects TRBV30 to TRBJ2-3; 8 bases align to TRBD1. The length of the CDR3 is 15 residues. The J segment lost 2 bases and the V segment lost 1 base, leaving 5 bases of the junction unmatched. Germline-derived CDR1 and CDR2 are GTSNPN and SVGIG (reference sequence). The CDR3 sequence: CAWSGTGGYTDTQYF. The DNA of the CDR3 is TGTGCCTGGAGTGGTACAGGGGGATACACAGATACGCAGTATTTT.

J is TRBJ2-1 and V is TRBV9; 7 positions match TRBD2. Germline loops: CDR1 SGDLS, CDR2 YYNGEE. This CDR3 contains 15 residues. The V segment lost 3 bases and the J segment 4 bases; nucleotides outside the gene matches: 7. The CDR3 region is CASSAREWGYNEQFF. CDR3 DNA sequence: TGTGCCAGCAGCGCGCGGGAGTGGGGTTACAATGAGCAGTTCTTC.